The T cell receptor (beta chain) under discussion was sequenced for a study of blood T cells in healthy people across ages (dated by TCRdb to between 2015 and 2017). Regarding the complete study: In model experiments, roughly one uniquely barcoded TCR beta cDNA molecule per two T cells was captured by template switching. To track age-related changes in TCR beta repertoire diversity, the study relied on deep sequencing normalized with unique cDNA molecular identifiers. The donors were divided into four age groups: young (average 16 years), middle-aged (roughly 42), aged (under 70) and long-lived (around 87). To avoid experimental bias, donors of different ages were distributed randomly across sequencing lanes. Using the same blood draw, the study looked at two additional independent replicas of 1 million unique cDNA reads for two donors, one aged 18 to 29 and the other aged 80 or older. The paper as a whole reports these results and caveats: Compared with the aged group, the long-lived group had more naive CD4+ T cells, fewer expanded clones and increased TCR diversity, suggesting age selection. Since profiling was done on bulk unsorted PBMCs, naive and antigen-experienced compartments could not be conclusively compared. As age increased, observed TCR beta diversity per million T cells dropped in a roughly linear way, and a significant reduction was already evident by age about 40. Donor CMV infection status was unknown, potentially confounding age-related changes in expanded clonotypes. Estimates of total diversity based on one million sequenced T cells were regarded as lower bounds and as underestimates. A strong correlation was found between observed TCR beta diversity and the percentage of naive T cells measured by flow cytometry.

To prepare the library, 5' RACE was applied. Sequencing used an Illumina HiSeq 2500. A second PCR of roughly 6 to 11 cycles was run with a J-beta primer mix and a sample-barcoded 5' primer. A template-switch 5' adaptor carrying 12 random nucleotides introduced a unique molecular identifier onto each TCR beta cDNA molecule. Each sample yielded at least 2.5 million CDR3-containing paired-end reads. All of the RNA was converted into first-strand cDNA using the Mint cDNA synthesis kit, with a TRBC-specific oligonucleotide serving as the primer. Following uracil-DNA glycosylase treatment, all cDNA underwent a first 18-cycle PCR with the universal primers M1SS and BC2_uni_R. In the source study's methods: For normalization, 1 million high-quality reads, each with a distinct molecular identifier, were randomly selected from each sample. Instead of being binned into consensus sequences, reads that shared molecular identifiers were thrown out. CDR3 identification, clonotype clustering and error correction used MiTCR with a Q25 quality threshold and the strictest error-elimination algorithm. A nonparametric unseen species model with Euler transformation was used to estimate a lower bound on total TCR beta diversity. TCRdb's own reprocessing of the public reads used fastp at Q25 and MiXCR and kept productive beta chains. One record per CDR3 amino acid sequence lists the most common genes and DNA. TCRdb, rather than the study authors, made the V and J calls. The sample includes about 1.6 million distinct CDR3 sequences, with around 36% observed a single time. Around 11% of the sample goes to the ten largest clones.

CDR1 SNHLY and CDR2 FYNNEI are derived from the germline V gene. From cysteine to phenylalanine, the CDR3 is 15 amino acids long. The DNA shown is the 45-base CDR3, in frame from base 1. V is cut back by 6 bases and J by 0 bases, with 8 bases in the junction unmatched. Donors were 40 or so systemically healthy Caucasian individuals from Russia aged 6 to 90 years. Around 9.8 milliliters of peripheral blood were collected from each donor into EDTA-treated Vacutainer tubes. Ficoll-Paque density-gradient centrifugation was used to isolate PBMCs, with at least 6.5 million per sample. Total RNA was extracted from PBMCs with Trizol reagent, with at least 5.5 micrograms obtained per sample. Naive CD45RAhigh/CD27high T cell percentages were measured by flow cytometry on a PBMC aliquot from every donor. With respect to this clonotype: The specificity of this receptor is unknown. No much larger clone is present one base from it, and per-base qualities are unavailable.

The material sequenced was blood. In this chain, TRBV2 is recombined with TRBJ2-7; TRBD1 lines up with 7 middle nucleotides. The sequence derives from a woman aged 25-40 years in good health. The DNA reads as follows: TGTGCCAGCAGGGGCACCGGGACAGACTCCTACGAGCAGTACTTC. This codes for CASRGTGTDSYEQYF.